This T cell receptor (beta chain) was found in a study of control samples from healthy donors and cancer patients. Assay: immunoSEQ multiplex PCR; the TCRdb copy retains only in-frame clones and omits some. The data hold approximately 140,000 clones, with around 90% observed a single time. Trimming at V came to 7 bases and at J to 8 bases, leaving 9 bases not matched to a gene. Germline values: CDR1 SNHLY, CDR2 FYNNEI. The CDR3 length is 13 residues. The chain joins TRBV2 to TRBJ1-2; 8 bases map to TRBD1. This TCR was sampled from a man between 18 and 29 years old in good health. Material for sequencing was blood. The CDR3 spells CASNRQGFVGYTF. The CDR3 DNA reads TGTGCCAGCAATCGACAGGGGTTTGTCGGCTACACCTTC.